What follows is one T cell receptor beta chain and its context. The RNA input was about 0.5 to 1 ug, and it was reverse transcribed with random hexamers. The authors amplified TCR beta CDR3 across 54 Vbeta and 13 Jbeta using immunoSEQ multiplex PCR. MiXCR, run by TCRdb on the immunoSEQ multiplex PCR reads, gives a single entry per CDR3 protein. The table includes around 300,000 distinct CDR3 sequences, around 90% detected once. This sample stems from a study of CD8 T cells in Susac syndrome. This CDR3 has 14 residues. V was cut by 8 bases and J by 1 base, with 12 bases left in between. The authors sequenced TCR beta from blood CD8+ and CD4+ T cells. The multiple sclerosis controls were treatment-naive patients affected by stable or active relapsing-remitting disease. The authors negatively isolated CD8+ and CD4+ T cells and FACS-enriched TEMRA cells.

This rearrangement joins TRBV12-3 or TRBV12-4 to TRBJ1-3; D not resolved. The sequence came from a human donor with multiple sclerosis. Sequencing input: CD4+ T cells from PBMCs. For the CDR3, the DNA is TGTGCCAGCTTTTACTCGTATTCTGGAAACACCATATATTTT. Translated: CASFYSYSGNTIYF.